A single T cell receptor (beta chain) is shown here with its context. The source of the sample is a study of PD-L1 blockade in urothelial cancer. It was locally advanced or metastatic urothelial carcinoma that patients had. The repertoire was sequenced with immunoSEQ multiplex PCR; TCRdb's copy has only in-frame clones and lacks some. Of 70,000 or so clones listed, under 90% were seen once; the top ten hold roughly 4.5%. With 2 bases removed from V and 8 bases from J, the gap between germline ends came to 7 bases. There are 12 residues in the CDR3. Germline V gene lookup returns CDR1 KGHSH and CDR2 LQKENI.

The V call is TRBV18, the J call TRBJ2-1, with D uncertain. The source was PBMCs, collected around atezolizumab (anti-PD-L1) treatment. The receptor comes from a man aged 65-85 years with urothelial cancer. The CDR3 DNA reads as TGTGCCAGCTCACCATCCCTACATGAGCAGTTCTTC. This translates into CASSPSLHEQFF.